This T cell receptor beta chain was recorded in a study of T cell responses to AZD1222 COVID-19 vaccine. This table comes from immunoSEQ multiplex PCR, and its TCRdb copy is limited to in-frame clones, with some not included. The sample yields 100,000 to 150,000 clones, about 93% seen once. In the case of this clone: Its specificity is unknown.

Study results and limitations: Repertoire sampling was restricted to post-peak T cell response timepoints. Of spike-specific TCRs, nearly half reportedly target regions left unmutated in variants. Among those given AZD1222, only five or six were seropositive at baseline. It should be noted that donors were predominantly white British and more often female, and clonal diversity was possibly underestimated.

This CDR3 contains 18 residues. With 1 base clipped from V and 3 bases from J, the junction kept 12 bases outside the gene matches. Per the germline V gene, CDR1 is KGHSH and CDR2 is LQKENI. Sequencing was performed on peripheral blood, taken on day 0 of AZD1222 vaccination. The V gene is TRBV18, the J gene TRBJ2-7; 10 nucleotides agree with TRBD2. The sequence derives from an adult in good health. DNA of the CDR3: TGTGCCAGCTCACCACGCACTAGGTTTAGCGGGAGGAACTACGAGCAGTACTTC. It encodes CASSPRTRFSGRNYEQYF.